This TCR beta chain was observed in a study of cytomegalovirus exposure and HLA in healthy donors. Whole-study results and caveats: It was approximately 160 TCR beta chains that were listed as cytomegalovirus-associated. In vitro testing confirmed a few CMV-associated chains as specific for CMV antigens.

As regards this clone: Its specificity is not known.

The study ran its PCR with 60 Vbeta and 13 Jbeta primers. Assay used: immunoSEQ multiplex PCR; TCRdb lists only in-frame clones, some missing. The sample holds 85,000 to 100,000 clones, around nine tenths seen once. The CDR3 extends over 14 amino acids. The junction had 1 base not matched to a gene; V was cut back by 2 bases and J by 7 bases. Per the germline V gene, CDR1 is SNHLY and CDR2 is FYNNEI. The chain employs TRBV2 and TRBJ2-1; 11 bases line up with TRBD2. The specimen sequenced was PBMCs. The sequence came from a man younger than 45 in good health and CMV-seropositive. CDR3: CASSETSGRNEQFF. The CDR3, as DNA: TGTGCCAGCAGTGAAACTAGCGGGAGAAATGAGCAGTTCTTC.